Listed here are 16 T cell receptor beta chains from one sample, sequenced in a study of CD8 T cells in Susac syndrome. The RNA input was about 0.45 to 1 ug, and it was reverse transcribed with random hexamers. From the immunoSEQ multiplex PCR reads, TCRdb called clonotypes with MiXCR, one entry per CDR3 protein. The data contain roughly 200,000 distinct CDR3 sequences, approximately 96% of them singletons. The source material was CD4+ T cells from PBMCs. The source of these receptors is a human donor with multiple sclerosis.

This clonotype was counted a single time. The chain links TRBV30 to TRBJ2-2; 9 bases fit TRBD2. Trimming cost V 2 bases and J 6 bases; bases outside gene matches: 7. From germline, CDR1 is GTSNPN and CDR2 SVGIG (reference sequence). There are 15 residues in the CDR3. The CDR3 protein is CAWSRGLAAAGELFF. In DNA form, the CDR3 reads TGTGCCTGGAGTCGGGGACTAGCAGCTGCCGGGGAGCTGTTTTTT.

The rearrangement uses TRBV20-1 and TRBJ2-5; D is undetermined. Per germline, CDR1 DFQATT and CDR2 SNEGSKA (reference sequence). Trimming left V 1 base short and J 2 bases short, with 17 bases between. The CDR3 is 16 residues long. The CDR3 loop reads CSARGGIQQIQETQYF. In DNA form, the CDR3 reads TGCAGTGCTAGAGGGGGTATTCAACAGATTCAAGAGACCCAGTACTTC.

The rearrangement joins TRBV10-3 to TRBJ2-7; D is unclear. V shed 6 bases and J shed 2 bases, with 11 bases lying between them. Germline-derived CDR1 and CDR2 are ENHRY and SYGVKD. The CDR3 spans 13 residues. The CDR3 DNA is TGTGCCATCAGGGCTAGGGTAACCTACGAGCAGTACTTC. Residues: CAIRARVTYEQYF.

The chain uses TRBV9 and TRBJ1-6; perhaps TRBD1 as D (5 bases). The CDR3 length is 16 residues. Trimming shortened V by 4 bases and J by 4 bases, and 15 bases separated the two germline ends. Germline V gives CDR1 SGDLS, CDR2 YYNGEE. CDR3 sequence (DNA): TGTGCCAGCAGCTTCCAGGGCCATGATTATAATTCACCCCTCCACTTT. Its protein product is CASSFQGHDYNSPLHF.

This chain links TRBV2 with TRBJ1-4, with TRBD1 matching over 7 bases. The ends lost 4 bases at V and 3 bases at J; junction bases unmatched: 2. The CDR3 length is 14 residues. In germline, CDR1 is SNHLY, CDR2 FYNNEI. The CDR3 loop reads CASSAQGANEKLFF. DNA of the CDR3: TGTGCCAGCAGTGCGCAGGGGGCTAATGAAAAACTGTTTTTT.

The rearrangement joins TRBV20-1 to TRBJ2-7; 8 bases are a match to TRBD2. The J segment lost 6 bases and the V segment lost 0 bases, leaving 16 bases of the junction unmatched. Per germline, CDR1 DFQATT and CDR2 SNEGSKA (reference sequence). This CDR3 region has 17 residues. CDR3: CSARDLVAGPGGGEQYF. CDR3 bases: TGCAGTGCTAGAGATTTGGTAGCGGGGCCGGGGGGCGGCGAGCAGTACTTC.

This rearrangement joins TRBV5-4 to TRBJ1-1; D gene ambiguous. V was trimmed by 4 bases and J by 3 bases, leaving 13 bases between them. The CDR3 consists of 14 residues. Looked up from germline, CDR1 is SGHNT and CDR2 is YYREEE (reference sequence). This chain's CDR3 is CASSGESWDTEAFF. DNA for the CDR3: TGTGCCAGCAGCGGGGAGAGCTGGGACACTGAAGCTTTCTTT.

This chain links TRBV29-1 with TRBJ2-3, with 8 bases fitting TRBD1. The CDR3 extends over 14 amino acids. Trimming took 6 bases from V and 2 from J; bases not matched to a gene: 7. Germline CDR1 SQVTM, CDR2 ANQGSEA. The CDR3, as DNA: TGCAGCGTCGTCGGACAGGGAAACACAGATACGCAGTATTTT. This translates into CSVVGQGNTDTQYF.

The chain links TRBV7-9 to TRBJ2-1; maybe TRBD1 (5 bases). Germline CDR1 is SEHNR and CDR2 is FQNEAQ (reference sequence). The CDR3 extends over 16 amino acids. Trimming cost V 1 base and J 9 bases, with 19 bases left between them. CDR3 region: CASSLDWARDLGEQFF. CDR3 DNA: TGTGCCAGCAGCTTAGATTGGGCCAGGGATCTTGGTGAGCAGTTCTTC.

The J gene is TRBJ1-4, the V gene TRBV9; D remains unclear. The length of the CDR3 is 15 residues. The V gene's germline CDR1 is SGDLS and CDR2 YYNGEE. The V and J ends lost 7 bases and 0 bases respectively, with 13 bases between them. The CDR3 spells CASAMAGATNEKLFF. The CDR3 DNA reads as TGTGCCAGCGCTATGGCAGGTGCAACTAATGAAAAACTGTTTTTT.

The chain couples TRBV5-4 to TRBJ1-2; TRBD1 aligns across 10 bases. Germline lookup yields CDR1 SGHNT and CDR2 YYREEE (reference sequence). This CDR3 comprises 16 residues. V dropped 3 bases and J dropped 4; count of bases not matched to a gene: 9. The CDR3 loop is CASSSAGTGDSYGYTF. The DNA of the CDR3 is TGTGCCAGCAGCTCCGCCGGGACAGGGGACTCCTATGGCTACACCTTC.

The chain has TRBV6-5 and TRBJ2-3; 8 nucleotides match TRBD1. V dropped 4 bases and J dropped 2; count of bases not matched to a gene: 5. From germline, CDR1 is MNHEY and CDR2 SVGAGI. CDR3 length: 15 amino acids. The CDR3 coding sequence is TGTGCCAGCAGTTCTCAGGGGGCTATCACAGATACGCAGTATTTT. Its translation is CASSSQGAITDTQYF.

The CDR3 DNA is TGCAGCGCCACCATAGTGGACGAGCAGTACTTC. This codes for CSATIVDEQYF. The chain couples TRBV29-1 to TRBJ2-7; D unclear. The CDR3 has 11 amino acids. Trimming shortened V by 7 bases and J by 5 bases, and 12 bases separated the two germline ends. Germline CDR1 and CDR2: SQVTM and ANQGSEA.

This chain connects TRBV7-2 to TRBJ2-7, with 11 nucleotides matching TRBD1. The length of the CDR3 is 15 residues. Germline trimming cut 1 base from V and 4 bases from J; bases unmatched to any gene: 3. Germline values: CDR1 SGHTA, CDR2 FQGNSA. The CDR3 spells CASSLGGTGGYEQYF. The CDR3 nucleotides read TGTGCCAGCAGCTTAGGGGGGACAGGGGGTTACGAGCAGTACTTC.

The chain joins TRBV19 to TRBJ2-7; TRBD1 matches 11 bases. Trimming at V came to 5 bases and at J to 7 bases, leaving 10 bases not matched to a gene. The CDR3 is 15 residues long. CDR1 is LNHDA, CDR2 SQIVND, per germline (reference sequence). The CDR3 bases are TGTGCCAGTAGTGCCCGGACAGGGGGCGAGAAGGAGCAGTACTTC. This codes for CASSARTGGEKEQYF.

The chain combines TRBV20-1 with TRBJ2-7; D call uncertain. In germline, CDR1 is DFQATT, CDR2 SNEGSKA (reference sequence). The CDR3 length is 15 residues. V was pared by 4 bases and J by 3 bases, with 19 bases between. The CDR3 spells CSAIKPGPQHYEQYF. CDR3 DNA: TGCAGTGCTATCAAGCCGGGTCCCCAGCACTACGAGCAGTACTTC.